This entry describes one T cell receptor beta chain. This record comes from a study of control samples from healthy donors and cancer patients. V was pared by 4 bases and J by 5 bases, with 27 bases between. Germline V gene sequence: CDR1 MNHEY, CDR2 SMNVEV (reference sequence). This CDR3 is 18 amino acids long. Clones were sequenced by immunoSEQ multiplex PCR, and TCRdb holds only the in-frame ones, with some missing. This sample has roughly 180,000 clones, with around 95% found just once. This rearrangement joins TRBV27 to TRBJ2-7; no reliable D call. This clonotype originated in a woman aged 60-75 years in good health. Sequencing was done on a sample of blood. Here the CDR3 reads CASSSHRLVIPSRDEQYF. CDR3 DNA: TGTGCCAGCAGTTCCCATAGGCTAGTGATCCCCTCCCGAGACGAGCAGTACTTC.